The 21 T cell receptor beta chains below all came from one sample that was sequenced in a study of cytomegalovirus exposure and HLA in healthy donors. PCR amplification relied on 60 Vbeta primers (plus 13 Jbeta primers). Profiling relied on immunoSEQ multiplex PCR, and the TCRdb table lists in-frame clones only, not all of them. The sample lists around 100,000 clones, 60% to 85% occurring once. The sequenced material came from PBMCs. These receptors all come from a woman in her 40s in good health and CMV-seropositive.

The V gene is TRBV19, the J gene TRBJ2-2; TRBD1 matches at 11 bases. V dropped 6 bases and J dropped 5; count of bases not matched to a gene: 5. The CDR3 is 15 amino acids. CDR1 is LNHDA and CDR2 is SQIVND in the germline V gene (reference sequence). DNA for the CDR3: TGTGCCAGTAGGAGGACAGGGGGCATGACCGGGGAGCTGTTTTTT. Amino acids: CASRRTGGMTGELFF.

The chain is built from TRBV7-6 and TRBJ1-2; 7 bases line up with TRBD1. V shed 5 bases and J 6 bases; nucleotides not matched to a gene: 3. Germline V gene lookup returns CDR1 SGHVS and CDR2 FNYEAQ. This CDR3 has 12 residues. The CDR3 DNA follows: TGTGCCAGCAGCCTAGACAGGGATGGCTACACCTTC. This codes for CASSLDRDGYTF.

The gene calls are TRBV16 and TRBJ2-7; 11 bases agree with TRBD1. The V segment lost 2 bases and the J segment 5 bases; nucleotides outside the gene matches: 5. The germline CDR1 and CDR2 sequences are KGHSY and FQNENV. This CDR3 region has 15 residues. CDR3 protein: CASSQIGQGANEQYF. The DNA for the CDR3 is TGTGCCAGCAGCCAAATAGGACAGGGGGCCAACGAGCAGTACTTC.

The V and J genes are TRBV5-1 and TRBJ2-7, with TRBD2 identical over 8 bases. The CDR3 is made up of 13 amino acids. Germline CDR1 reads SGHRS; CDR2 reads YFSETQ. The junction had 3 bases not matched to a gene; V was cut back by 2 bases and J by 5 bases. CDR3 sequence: CASSLAGANEQYF. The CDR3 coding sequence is TGCGCCAGCAGCTTAGCGGGAGCAAACGAGCAGTACTTC.

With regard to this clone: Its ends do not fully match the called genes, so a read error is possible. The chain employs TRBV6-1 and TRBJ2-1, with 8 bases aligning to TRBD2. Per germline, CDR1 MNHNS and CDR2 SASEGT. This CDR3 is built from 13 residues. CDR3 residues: CATREGGRNGQFF. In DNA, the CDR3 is TGTGCCACCCGGGAGGGGGGTAGGAATGGGCAGTTCTTC.

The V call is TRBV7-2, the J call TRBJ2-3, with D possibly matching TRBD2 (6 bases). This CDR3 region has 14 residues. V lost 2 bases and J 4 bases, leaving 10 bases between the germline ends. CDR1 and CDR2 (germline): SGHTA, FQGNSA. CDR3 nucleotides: TGTGCCAGCAGCTTATACCCGGGAGCAGATACGCAGTATTTT. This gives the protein CASSLYPGADTQYF.

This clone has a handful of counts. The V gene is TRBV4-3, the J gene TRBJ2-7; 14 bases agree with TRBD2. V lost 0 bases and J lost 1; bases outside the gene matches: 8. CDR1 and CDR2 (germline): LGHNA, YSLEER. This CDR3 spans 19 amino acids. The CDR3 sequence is CASSQEIPGLAGGSYEQYF. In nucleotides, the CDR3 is TGCGCCAGCAGCCAAGAAATCCCCGGACTAGCGGGAGGATCCTACGAGCAGTACTTC.

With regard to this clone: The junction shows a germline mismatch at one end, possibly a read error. CDR3 residues: CASSLVWEGLLF. The CDR3 DNA is TGTGCCAGCAGCTTGGTTTGGGAGGGGTTGCTCTTC. The rearrangement joins TRBV5-4 to TRBJ2-1, with TRBD2 matching over 7 bases. The V gene's germline CDR1 is SGHNT and CDR2 YYREEE (reference sequence). This CDR3 contains 12 residues.

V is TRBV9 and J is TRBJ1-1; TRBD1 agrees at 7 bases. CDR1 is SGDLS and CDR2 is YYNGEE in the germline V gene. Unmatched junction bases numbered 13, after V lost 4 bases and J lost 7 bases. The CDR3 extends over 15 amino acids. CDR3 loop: CASSPLGGGTDEAFF. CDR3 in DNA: TGTGCCAGCAGCCCTCTGGGTGGCGGGACAGATGAAGCTTTCTTT.

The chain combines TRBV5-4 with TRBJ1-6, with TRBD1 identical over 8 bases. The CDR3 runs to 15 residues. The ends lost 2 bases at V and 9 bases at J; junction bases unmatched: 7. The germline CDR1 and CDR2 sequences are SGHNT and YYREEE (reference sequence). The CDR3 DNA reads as TGTGCCAGCAGCTTAACAGGGGGTTTTGGTTCACCCCTCCACTTT. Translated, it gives CASSLTGGFGSPLHF.

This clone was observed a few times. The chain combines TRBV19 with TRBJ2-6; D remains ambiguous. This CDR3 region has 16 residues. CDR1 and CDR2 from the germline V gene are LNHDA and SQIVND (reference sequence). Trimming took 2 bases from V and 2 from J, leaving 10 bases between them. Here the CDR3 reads CASSIIGEPGANVLTF. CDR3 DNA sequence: TGTGCCAGTAGTATAATTGGTGAGCCTGGGGCCAACGTCCTGACTTTC.

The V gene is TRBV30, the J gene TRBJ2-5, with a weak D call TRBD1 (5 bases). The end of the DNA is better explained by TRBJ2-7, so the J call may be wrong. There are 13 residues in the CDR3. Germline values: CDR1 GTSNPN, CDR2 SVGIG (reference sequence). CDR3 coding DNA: TGTGCCTGGAGGGGGCTATCGATTTACGAGCAGTACTTC. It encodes CAWRGLSIYEQYF.

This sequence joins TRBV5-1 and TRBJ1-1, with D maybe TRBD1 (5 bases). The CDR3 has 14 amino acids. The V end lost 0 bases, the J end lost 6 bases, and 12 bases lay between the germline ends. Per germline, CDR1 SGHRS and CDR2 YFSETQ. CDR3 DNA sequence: TGCGCCAGCAGCTTGGTTGCAGGGAGGCCTGAAGCTTTCTTT. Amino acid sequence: CASSLVAGRPEAFF.

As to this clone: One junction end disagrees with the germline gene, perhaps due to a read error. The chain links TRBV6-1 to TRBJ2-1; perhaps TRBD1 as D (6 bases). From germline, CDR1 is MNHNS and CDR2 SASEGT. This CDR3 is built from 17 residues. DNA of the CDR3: TGTGCCAGCAGTGAATGGGGGCTGGACAAGGGGTGGAATGCGCAGTTCTTC. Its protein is CASSEWGLDKGWNAQFF.

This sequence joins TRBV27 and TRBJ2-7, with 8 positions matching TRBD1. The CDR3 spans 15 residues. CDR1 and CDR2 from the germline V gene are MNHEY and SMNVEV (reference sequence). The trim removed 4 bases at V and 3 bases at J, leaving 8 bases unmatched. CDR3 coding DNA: TGTGCCAGCAGTTCTAGGACAGGGTTGGACTACGAGCAGTACTTC. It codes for CASSSRTGLDYEQYF.

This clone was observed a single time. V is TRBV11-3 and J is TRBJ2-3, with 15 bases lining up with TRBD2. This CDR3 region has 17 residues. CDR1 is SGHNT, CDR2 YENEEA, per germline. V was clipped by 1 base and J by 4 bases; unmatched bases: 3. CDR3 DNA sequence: TGTGCCAGCAGCTTAGGGGGACTAGCGGGAGGAGCAGATACGCAGTATTTT. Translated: CASSLGGLAGGADTQYF. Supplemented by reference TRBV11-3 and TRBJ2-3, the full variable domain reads EAGVVQSPRYKIIEKKQPVAFWCNPISGHNTLYWYLQNLGQGPELLIRYENEEAVDDSQLPKDRFSAERLKGVDSTLKIQPAELGDSAVYLCASSLGGLAGGADTQYFGPGTRLTVL.

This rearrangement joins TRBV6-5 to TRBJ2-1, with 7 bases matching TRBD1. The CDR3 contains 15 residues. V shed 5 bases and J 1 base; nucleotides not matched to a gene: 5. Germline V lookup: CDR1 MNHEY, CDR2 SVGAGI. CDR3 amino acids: CASSRQGNSYNEQFF. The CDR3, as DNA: TGTGCCAGCAGTAGACAGGGTAATTCCTACAATGAGCAGTTCTTC.

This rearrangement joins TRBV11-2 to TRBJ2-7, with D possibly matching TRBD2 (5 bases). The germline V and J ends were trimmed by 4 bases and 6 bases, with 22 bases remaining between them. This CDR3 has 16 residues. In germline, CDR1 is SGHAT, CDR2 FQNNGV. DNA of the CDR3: TGTGCCAGCAGCTCACAGCCAGGACTCGTGTGGGGCGAGCAGTACTTC. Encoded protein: CASSSQPGLVWGEQYF.

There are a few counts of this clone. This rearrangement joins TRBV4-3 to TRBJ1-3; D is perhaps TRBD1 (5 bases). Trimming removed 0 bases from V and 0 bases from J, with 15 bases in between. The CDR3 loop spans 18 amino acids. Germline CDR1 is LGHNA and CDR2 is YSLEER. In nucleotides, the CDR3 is TGCGCCAGCAGCCAAGATCTTAGCAGGGCCTCCTCTGGAAACACCATATATTTT. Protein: CASSQDLSRASSGNTIYF.

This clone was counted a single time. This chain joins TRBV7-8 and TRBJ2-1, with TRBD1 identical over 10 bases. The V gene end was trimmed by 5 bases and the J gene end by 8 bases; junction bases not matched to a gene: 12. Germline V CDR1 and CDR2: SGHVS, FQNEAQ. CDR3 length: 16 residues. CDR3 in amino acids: CASSARDRGYRDEQFF. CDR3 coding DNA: TGTGCCAGCAGCGCCCGGGACAGGGGATATAGGGATGAGCAGTTCTTC.

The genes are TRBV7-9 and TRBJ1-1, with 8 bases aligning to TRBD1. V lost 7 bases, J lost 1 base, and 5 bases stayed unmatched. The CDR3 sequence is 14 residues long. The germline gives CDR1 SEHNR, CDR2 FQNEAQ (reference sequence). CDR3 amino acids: CASNPGTGNTEAFF. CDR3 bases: TGTGCCAGCAACCCGGGGACAGGGAACACTGAAGCTTTCTTT.